The 12 T cell receptor beta chains given below trace back to one sample, sequenced in a study of T cell responses to AZD1222 COVID-19 vaccine. Profiled with immunoSEQ multiplex PCR; TCRdb holds only in-frame clones, not every one. The sample holds around 150,000 clones, 90% seen once. Sequenced here: peripheral blood, sampled 28 days after the second AZD1222 dose. All receptors derive from an adult who received the AZD1222 COVID-19 vaccine.

The rearrangement uses TRBV24-1 and TRBJ2-5, with D unclear. The CDR3 spans 15 residues. V dropped 3 bases and J dropped 4 bases, with 14 bases sitting between them. CDR1 and CDR2 from the germline V gene are KGHDR and SFDVKD. CDR3 DNA: TGTGCCACCAGTGATCCTACAGCTTACCTAGAGACCCAGTACTTC. This sequence encodes CATSDPTAYLETQYF.

In this sample, this clone turned up a few times. The CDR3 here is CASSQGQGENTGELFF. CDR3 sequence (DNA): TGTGCCAGCAGCCAGGGACAGGGTGAGAACACCGGGGAGCTGTTTTTT. The chain combines TRBV7-9 with TRBJ2-2, with 9 bases matching TRBD1. CDR3 length: 16 amino acids. CDR1 is SEHNR, CDR2 FQNEAQ, per germline (reference sequence). J lost 1 base, V lost 5 bases, and 5 bases had no gene match.

The chain employs TRBV19 and TRBJ1-3; D remains unclear. This CDR3 spans 13 amino acids. Germline V lookup: CDR1 LNHDA, CDR2 SQIVND (reference sequence). V was clipped by 9 bases and J by 0 bases, with 9 bases between them. The CDR3 bases are TGTGCCAGCCTGAAGCTCTCTGGAAACACCATATATTTT. Protein product: CASLKLSGNTIYF.

The chain combines TRBV29-1 with TRBJ2-3, with D unclear. This CDR3 has 13 amino acids. V lost 7 bases and J lost 1, with 12 bases in between. Per the germline V gene, CDR1 is SQVTM and CDR2 is ANQGSEA. This chain's CDR3 is CSAAGVGTDTQYF. In DNA form, the CDR3 reads TGCAGCGCTGCTGGGGTCGGCACAGATACGCAGTATTTT.

The chain recombines TRBV18 with TRBJ1-2; D is unresolved. V was pared by 2 bases and J by 10 bases, with 17 bases between. The germline V gene encodes CDR1 KGHSH and CDR2 LQKENI. The CDR3 extends over 14 amino acids. The CDR3 protein is CASSPTASRAHYTF. CDR3 nucleotide sequence: TGTGCCAGCTCACCAACTGCATCCCGGGCCCACTACACCTTC.

This rearrangement joins TRBV2 to TRBJ2-3, with TRBD2 matching 8 bases. This CDR3 spans 15 amino acids. V lost 10 bases and J lost 0; bases outside the gene matches: 9. CDR1 and CDR2 (germline): SNHLY, FYNNEI. CDR3 DNA: TGTGCCATCTTAGAAGTAGCGGGGAGCACAGATACGCAGTATTTT. This sequence encodes CAILEVAGSTDTQYF.

This rearrangement joins TRBV19 to TRBJ2-2, with D perhaps TRBD1 (6 bases). The germline gives CDR1 LNHDA, CDR2 SQIVND (reference sequence). The CDR3 covers 15 residues. With 7 bases removed from V and 0 bases from J, the gap between germline ends came to 12 bases. CDR3 in amino acids: CASKDRYANTGELFF. CDR3 nucleotides: TGTGCCAGTAAGGACAGATATGCGAACACCGGGGAGCTGTTTTTT.

This clone was picked up one time. The chain couples TRBV19 to TRBJ2-1; the match to TRBD2 covers 11 bases. Germline V lookup: CDR1 LNHDA, CDR2 SQIVND (reference sequence). The length of the CDR3 is 15 residues. V was pared by 9 bases and J by 7 bases, with 11 bases of the junction left unmatched. This CDR3 is CASRDLSSGGNEQFF. Written as DNA, the CDR3 is TGTGCCAGCCGGGACCTCTCTAGCGGGGGGAATGAGCAGTTCTTC.

This chain uses TRBV6-1 with TRBJ1-2; D is ambiguous. The germline V and J ends were trimmed by 0 bases and 4 bases, with 9 bases remaining between them. The CDR3 extends over 14 amino acids. Germline assignment: CDR1 MNHNS and CDR2 SASEGT. CDR3 sequence: CASSEAGERYGYTF. CDR3 bases: TGTGCCAGCAGTGAAGCTGGGGAACGCTATGGCTACACCTTC.

This clone was observed once. This sequence joins TRBV5-5 and TRBJ2-1; weak D call: TRBD2 (6 bases). The V end lost 0 bases, the J end lost 7 bases, and 14 bases lay between the germline ends. This CDR3 is 15 amino acids long. Germline V lookup: CDR1 SGHKS, CDR2 YYEKEE (reference sequence). DNA for the CDR3: TGTGCCAGCAGCTTGGTGTGGGGACTTAATAATGAGCAGTTCTTC. The encoded protein is CASSLVWGLNNEQFF.

This chain joins TRBV29-1 and TRBJ1-2, with 8 bases matching TRBD1. This CDR3 is built from 13 residues. V trimming: 4 bases; J trimming: 2 bases; junction bases outside the gene matches: 3. The V gene's germline CDR1 is SQVTM and CDR2 ANQGSEA. The CDR3 loop reads CSVGTGPNYGYTF. CDR3 coding DNA: TGCAGCGTTGGGACAGGGCCCAACTATGGCTACACCTTC.

This chain joins TRBV5-4 and TRBJ1-2; D is undetermined. Germline V gene data show CDR1 as SGHNT and CDR2 as YYREEE (reference sequence). This CDR3 contains 16 residues. Trimming stripped 0 bases from V and 0 bases from J, with 12 bases between. This chain's CDR3 is CASSLGLGRSNYGYTF. The CDR3 region has the DNA TGTGCCAGCAGCTTGGGGTTGGGCCGGTCTAACTATGGCTACACCTTC.